The rows below give T cell receptor beta chains drawn from one sample of a study of blood T cell repertoires in COVID-19. Clones were read by immunoSEQ multiplex PCR, and TCRdb kept only the in-frame ones, dropping some. The data show around 300,000 clones, about nine tenths seen once. The sequenced sample was peripheral blood. The receptors come from a woman aged 45-60 years with COVID-19, enrolled during active disease. Each CDR3 is given without its conserved first and last residue.

CDR3aa: ASVFSGGRPQH
v_gene: TRBV2
j_gene: TRBJ1-5

CDR3aa: ASSLQGEDSKGETQY
v_gene: TRBV27
j_gene: TRBJ2-5

CDR3aa: SVVFRTYGYT
v_gene: TRBV29-1
j_gene: TRBJ1-2

CDR3aa: ASSTENYGYT
v_gene: TRBV12-3/TRBV12-4
j_gene: TRBJ1-2

CDR3aa: ATSDSYNEQF
v_gene: TRBV24-1
j_gene: TRBJ2-1

CDR3aa: AWSAGTATRYGYT
v_gene: TRBV30
j_gene: TRBJ1-2

CDR3aa: ASSPSAGGPYNEQF
v_gene: TRBV9
j_gene: TRBJ2-1

CDR3aa: ASQYLAGVAGELF
v_gene: TRBV6-5
j_gene: TRBJ2-2

CDR3aa: ASSVVSTDTQY
v_gene: TRBV9
j_gene: TRBJ2-3

CDR3aa: ATSSAGTGKFSGANVLT
v_gene: TRBV24-1
j_gene: TRBJ2-6

CDR3aa: ASSSTAGGDLGGYT
v_gene: TRBV2
j_gene: TRBJ1-2

CDR3aa: ASSIVGGSQF
v_gene: TRBV19
j_gene: TRBJ2-1

CDR3aa: ASSYAGVRGEKLF
v_gene: TRBV6-5
j_gene: TRBJ1-4

CDR3aa: ASSSTGAGSYNSPLH
v_gene: TRBV5-6
j_gene: TRBJ1-6

CDR3aa: ASSPPTGSTEAF
v_gene: TRBV18
j_gene: TRBJ1-1

CDR3aa: ASSAGQGAFQPQH
v_gene: TRBV19
j_gene: TRBJ1-5

CDR3aa: AWSVRVYNEQF
v_gene: TRBV30
j_gene: TRBJ2-1

CDR3aa: ASSLVGGRAPNEQF
v_gene: TRBV5-1
j_gene: TRBJ2-1

CDR3aa: ATSRDPLGGGPSGNTIY
v_gene: TRBV15
j_gene: TRBJ1-3

CDR3aa: ASSFRGENQPQH
v_gene: TRBV5-5
j_gene: TRBJ1-5

CDR3aa: ASSGPGHPKGVHQPQH
v_gene: TRBV7-7
j_gene: TRBJ1-5

CDR3aa: ASSSPGQGNTEAF
v_gene: TRBV19
j_gene: TRBJ1-1

CDR3aa: ASSIPGTGTNIQY
v_gene: TRBV19
j_gene: TRBJ2-4

CDR3aa: ASSQVQGQEDT
v_gene: TRBV4-1
j_gene: TRBJ1-2

CDR3aa: ASSLTPRSGAAGELF
v_gene: TRBV11-2
j_gene: TRBJ2-2

CDR3aa: ASTSFRDRGETQY
v_gene: TRBV27
j_gene: TRBJ2-5

CDR3aa: AWKAAGMNTEAF
v_gene: TRBV30
j_gene: TRBJ1-1

CDR3aa: ASSSSSGSYEQY
v_gene: TRBV5-1
j_gene: TRBJ2-7

CDR3aa: ASSQVLNNEQF
v_gene: TRBV4-1
j_gene: TRBJ2-1

CDR3aa: SASTPGLAQLRYEQY
v_gene: TRBV20-1
j_gene: TRBJ2-7

CDR3aa: ATIRANTGELF
v_gene: TRBV6-5
j_gene: TRBJ2-2

CDR3aa: ASSLAGSGNTIY
v_gene: TRBV11-3
j_gene: TRBJ1-3

CDR3aa: ASSKTGVGEAF
v_gene: TRBV7-3
j_gene: TRBJ1-1

CDR3aa: ASSQGPGSGYT
v_gene: TRBV3-1/TRBV3-2
j_gene: TRBJ1-2

CDR3aa: ASSNYGKVGEQF
v_gene: TRBV13
j_gene: TRBJ2-1

CDR3aa: ATSGDRGHNEQF
v_gene: TRBV24-1
j_gene: TRBJ2-1

CDR3aa: ASSPGSMAGVNSYNEQF
v_gene: TRBV19
j_gene: TRBJ2-1

CDR3aa: ATSGPQRTSGSPLPSYEQY
v_gene: TRBV24-1
j_gene: TRBJ2-7

CDR3aa: ASSRARERYNEQF
v_gene: TRBV28
j_gene: TRBJ2-1

CDR3aa: ASSFYRAGNIQY
v_gene: TRBV5-1
j_gene: TRBJ2-4

CDR3aa: ASSFYRGWDTEAF
v_gene: TRBV11-2
j_gene: TRBJ1-1

CDR3aa: ASSLTGGRAINEQF
v_gene: TRBV7-3
j_gene: TRBJ2-1

CDR3aa: ASSYTGNLNSPLH
v_gene: TRBV7-2
j_gene: TRBJ1-6

CDR3aa: ASSMGTSIPNEQF
v_gene: TRBV19
j_gene: TRBJ2-1

CDR3aa: ASSLERGPTEAF
v_gene: TRBV5-1
j_gene: TRBJ1-1

CDR3aa: ASKKQGAAEAF
v_gene: TRBV14
j_gene: TRBJ1-1

CDR3aa: ASSYNRQGETQY
v_gene: TRBV5-1
j_gene: TRBJ2-5

CDR3aa: ASSLLSGRAAGELF
v_gene: TRBV27
j_gene: TRBJ2-2

CDR3aa: ASSSPSVRGREGTWRAYEQY
v_gene: TRBV5-1
j_gene: TRBJ2-7

CDR3aa: GTGGTDTQY
v_gene: TRBV29-1
j_gene: TRBJ2-3

CDR3aa: ASSLGGILYGYT
v_gene: TRBV28
j_gene: TRBJ1-2

CDR3aa: ASSPVQGVSYEQY
v_gene: TRBV5-4
j_gene: TRBJ2-7

CDR3aa: ASSHFRSYGYT
v_gene: TRBV14
j_gene: TRBJ1-2

CDR3aa: ASRSPGDRADTQY
v_gene: TRBV5-4
j_gene: TRBJ2-3

CDR3aa: ASRRTENQPQH
v_gene: TRBV2
j_gene: TRBJ1-5

CDR3aa: ASSTGQGASQPQH
v_gene: TRBV5-1
j_gene: TRBJ1-5

CDR3aa: ASRENTEAF
v_gene: TRBV12-3/TRBV12-4
j_gene: TRBJ1-1

CDR3aa: ASSVTDSLSYEQY
v_gene: TRBV9
j_gene: TRBJ2-7

CDR3aa: ASSEAASGRALEETQY
v_gene: TRBV6-1
j_gene: TRBJ2-5